Reported below is one T cell receptor beta chain. RNA transcripts provided the source from which TCR beta CDR3 regions were amplified. In the first-round RT-PCR of the TCR CDR3, the HTBI primer set was used. TCRdb itself ran the multiplex PCR reads through MiXCR, one entry per CDR3 protein. This sample carries about 50,000 distinct CDR3 sequences, roughly 49% of them seen once, and the ten largest clones take about 30%. This record comes from a study of T cells in Graves' hyperthyroidism and ophthalmopathy. The V end lost 0 bases, the J end lost 11 bases, and 13 bases lay between the germline ends. The CDR3 consists of 13 residues. Per germline, CDR1 LNHDA and CDR2 SQIVND (reference sequence).

The clonotype originates from a woman between 45 and 65 years old with Graves' hyperthyroidism. Sequencing input: peripheral blood or thyroid tissue (not recorded which). This chain connects TRBV19 to TRBJ1-2; no reliable D call. The DNA of the CDR3 is TGTGCCAGTAGTATAGAAGGACGGCTTGGGTACACCTTC. It encodes CASSIEGRLGYTF. Using reference TRBV19 and TRBJ1-2 for the parts outside the CDR3, the full variable domain is DGGITQSPKYLFRKEGQNVTLSCEQNLNHDAMYWYRQDPGQGLRLIYYSQIVNDFQKGDIAEGYSVSREKKESFPLTVTSAQKNPTAFYLCASSIEGRLGYTFGSGTRLTVV.